This T cell receptor beta chain was identified in a study of CD8+ T cells in alopecia areata. Study in general: The share of scalp area affected provided the severity score for treated patients.

Trimming shortened V by 3 bases and J by 7 bases, and 16 bases separated the two germline ends. Germline V gene lookup returns CDR1 SGHTA and CDR2 FQGNSA. CDR3 length: 15 residues. Treatment denoted: oral pan-JAK inhibitor, 5-10 mg twice daily. Extraction of RNA preceded its reverse transcription into cDNA, which served as the sequencing template. The repertoire was sequenced with immunoSEQ multiplex PCR; TCRdb's copy has only in-frame clones and lacks some. This sample yields about 200,000 clones, of which 55% to 75% are seen a single time; 4.5% to 6% belongs to the top ten. Only a few counts were recorded for this clone.

This sequence was found in a human donor with alopecia areata. This specimen consisted of CD4+ T cells sorted from blood, obtained at week 24, from a patient treated with tofacitinib. The chain combines TRBV7-2 with TRBJ1-3; D gene unclear. CDR3 DNA sequence: TGTGCCAGCAGCTTTCTGACCGGCTTTGGGAACACCATATATTTT. Translation: CASSFLTGFGNTIYF.